Included here is one T cell receptor (beta chain) sequence, with context. Its antigen is unidentified. The sample comes from a study of molecular identifiers for immune sequencing clone quantification. Study-wide results and caveats: Clones carrying above 20 RNA copies accounted for over 97% of effector molecules, under 1% in naive cells. Spiked Jurkat TCR RNA from one cell was reportedly detectable among 950,000 to 1,000,000 naive cells.

MiXCR was run by TCRdb on the PCR reads, yielding one entry per CDR3 protein. This table has about 510,000 distinct CDR3 sequences, around 23% appearing once. The trim removed 5 bases at V and 11 bases at J, leaving 11 bases unmatched. This CDR3 comprises 13 residues. Germline assignment: CDR1 MGHRA and CDR2 YSYEKL. This TCR came from a human donor in good health. Some libraries in this study had Jurkat cell RNA spiked in. Sequenced material: naive CD8+ T cells from blood, with Jurkat cell RNA spiked in. Subset in this sample: FACS-sorted CD8+CD4-CCR7+CD45RA+ naive T cells. The rearrangement joins TRBV4-1 to TRBJ1-1; 7 bases are a match to TRBD1. In DNA, the CDR3 is TGCGCCAGCAGCGAATACAGGGGCGCCGAGGCTTTCTTT. Translation: CASSEYRGAEAFF.